This is a list of T cell receptor beta chains from one sample in a study of Ad26.COV2.S vaccination and SARS-CoV-2 variants. The assay was immunoSEQ multiplex PCR, and TCRdb's table has in-frame clones only and misses some. The sample has about 680,000 clones; around 92% are singletons. Sample: peripheral blood, taken in a trial of Ad26.COV2.S vaccine versus placebo. These receptors came from a person aged 18 to 59 who received the Ad26.COV2.S COVID-19 vaccine or a placebo. Each CDR3 is given with its conserved first and last residue. The listing skips clone size in some rows; elsewhere it reads once, few, many or a size class.

V gene: TRBV3-1/TRBV3-2; clone size: NA; CDR3 protein: CASSHRTEGSRLFF
V gene: TRBV7-9; clone size: NA; CDR3 protein: CASSRSVYEQYF
V gene: TRBV29-1; clone size: NA; CDR3 protein: CSATVRNTIYF
V gene: TRBV5-6; clone size: NA; CDR3 protein: CASSLRGQGNWETQYF
V gene: TRBV6-6; clone size: NA; CDR3 protein: CASRGGQGSGNQPQHF
V gene: TRBV5-6; clone size: NA; CDR3 protein: CASSTSDRGVVETQYF
V gene: TRBV6-2/TRBV6-3; clone size: NA; CDR3 protein: CASSYSYRRTMGHNEQFF
V gene: TRBV11-2; clone size: NA; CDR3 protein: CASSFERGSGNTIYF
V gene: TRBV6-5; clone size: NA; CDR3 protein: CASSRGPTYEQYF
V gene: TRBV23-1; clone size: few; CDR3 protein: CASSQSGGWNSPLHF
V gene: TRBV14; clone size: NA; CDR3 protein: CASSQGTGMSNYGYTF
V gene: TRBV19; clone size: NA; CDR3 protein: CASSIRDGNTGELFF
V gene: TRBV30; clone size: NA; CDR3 protein: CAWGDRADQPQHF
V gene: TRBV6-5; clone size: NA; CDR3 protein: CATSKTGGIDEQFF
V gene: TRBV7-2; clone size: NA; CDR3 protein: CASTPQVGGPYEQYF
V gene: TRBV6-6; clone size: few; CDR3 protein: CASSSGSGLLNSPLHF
V gene: TRBV7-3; clone size: NA; CDR3 protein: CASSPGTSGTGELFF
V gene: TRBV7-9; clone size: NA; CDR3 protein: CASSLPPLQGGAYEQYF
V gene: TRBV5-1; clone size: NA; CDR3 protein: CASSLGKGTDTQYF
V gene: TRBV5-1; clone size: NA; CDR3 protein: CASSLAGGVYEQYF
V gene: TRBV20-1; clone size: NA; CDR3 protein: CSAPRGGGYTF
V gene: TRBV19; clone size: NA; CDR3 protein: CASSKISGGAYEQYF
V gene: TRBV2; clone size: NA; CDR3 protein: CASSAGYEQYF
V gene: TRBV7-6; clone size: NA; CDR3 protein: CASSPIPSGRNQETQYF
V gene: TRBV12-2; clone size: NA; CDR3 protein: CASRPGYTEAFF
V gene: TRBV7-8; clone size: NA; CDR3 protein: CVSSPSGRGDNEQFF
V gene: TRBV12-3/TRBV12-4; clone size: NA; CDR3 protein: CASSIREETQYF
V gene: TRBV27; clone size: NA; CDR3 protein: CASSLGTDGGYTF
V gene: TRBV5-1; clone size: once; CDR3 protein: CASSYTGGAETQYF
V gene: TRBV7-2; clone size: NA; CDR3 protein: CASSPIITYEQYF
V gene: TRBV7-2; clone size: NA; CDR3 protein: CASSLGQGSSYEQYF
V gene: TRBV9; clone size: NA; CDR3 protein: CASSVSEQGRNTEAFF
V gene: TRBV3-1/TRBV3-2; clone size: NA; CDR3 protein: CASSQQMDTQYF
V gene: TRBV19; clone size: NA; CDR3 protein: CASSIGQVVQPQHF
V gene: TRBV2; clone size: few; CDR3 protein: CASSEGTSNQPQHF
V gene: TRBV6-5; clone size: once; CDR3 protein: CASSTGTVSNQPQHF
V gene: TRBV18; clone size: NA; CDR3 protein: CASSPTWLLVYGYTF
V gene: TRBV30; clone size: NA; CDR3 protein: CAWRGRTSSGNTIYF
V gene: TRBV18; clone size: NA; CDR3 protein: CASSRGQTYNSPLHF
V gene: TRBV7-9; clone size: NA; CDR3 protein: CASSPRGVNEKLFF
V gene: TRBV30; clone size: NA; CDR3 protein: CAWSVGTGGGEKLFF
V gene: TRBV4-2; clone size: NA; CDR3 protein: CASSQDGIAGTSTDTQYF
V gene: TRBV7-9; clone size: NA; CDR3 protein: CASSQGGPADEQYF
V gene: TRBV27; clone size: NA; CDR3 protein: CASSLRGTNTGELFF
V gene: TRBV2; clone size: NA; CDR3 protein: CAMLEVSGGHYGYTF
V gene: TRBV2; clone size: NA; CDR3 protein: CASSEIGTEYEQYF
V gene: TRBV7-2; clone size: NA; CDR3 protein: CASSLGLAGSTTDTQYF
V gene: TRBV27; clone size: NA; CDR3 protein: CASSLTRGNTEAFF
V gene: TRBV11-3; clone size: NA; CDR3 protein: CASSFSSNTGELFF
V gene: TRBV18; clone size: NA; CDR3 protein: CASSPLAGSALGYNEQFF
V gene: TRBV5-6; clone size: NA; CDR3 protein: CASSEDPGRNTIYF
V gene: TRBV12-3/TRBV12-4; clone size: NA; CDR3 protein: CASSLTNTGELFF